This T cell receptor beta chain was found in a study of T cell responses to AZD1222 COVID-19 vaccine. General study results and limits: The donors showed a predominance of white British ancestry and of females, with possible underestimation of clonal diversity. Only after the peak T cell response were repertoires sampled. Among those given AZD1222, only five to seven were seropositive at baseline.

On this clone: What it recognizes is unknown.

Germline V gene data show CDR1 as MDHEN and CDR2 as SYDVKM. The V end was cut by 3 bases, the J end by 7 bases, with 13 bases between. The CDR3 extends over 14 amino acids. TCRdb keeps only in-frame clones here, not all; method: immunoSEQ multiplex PCR. The table has around 97,000 clones, 90% seen once. This chain uses TRBV28 with TRBJ1-5; D not certain. The clonotype comes from an adult in good health. The sample here was peripheral blood, taken on day 0 of AZD1222 vaccination. DNA of the CDR3: TGTGCCAGCAGTTTGTGGACTATTAGGCAGCCCCAGCATTTT. Translating gives CASSLWTIRQPQHF.